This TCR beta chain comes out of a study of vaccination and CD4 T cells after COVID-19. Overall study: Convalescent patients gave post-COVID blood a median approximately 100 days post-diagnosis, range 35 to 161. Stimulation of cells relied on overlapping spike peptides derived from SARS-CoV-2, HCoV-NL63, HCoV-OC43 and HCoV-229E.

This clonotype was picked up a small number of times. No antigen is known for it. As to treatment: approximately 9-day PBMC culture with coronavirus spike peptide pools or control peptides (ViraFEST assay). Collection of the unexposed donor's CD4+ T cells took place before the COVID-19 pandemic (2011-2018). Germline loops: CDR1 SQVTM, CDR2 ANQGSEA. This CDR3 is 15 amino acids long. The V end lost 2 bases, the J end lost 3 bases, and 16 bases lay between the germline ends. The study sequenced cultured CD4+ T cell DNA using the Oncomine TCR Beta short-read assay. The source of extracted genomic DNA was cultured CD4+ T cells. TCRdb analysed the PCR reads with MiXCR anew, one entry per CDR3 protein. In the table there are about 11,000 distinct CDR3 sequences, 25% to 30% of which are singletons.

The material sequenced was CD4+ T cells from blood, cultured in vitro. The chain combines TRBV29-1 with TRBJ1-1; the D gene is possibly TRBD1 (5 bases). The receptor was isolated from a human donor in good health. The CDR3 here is CSVEFAEGRDTEAFF. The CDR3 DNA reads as TGCAGCGTTGAATTCGCGGAGGGGCGGGACACTGAAGCTTTCTTT.